One TCR beta chain is described in this entry. Its cognate antigen is unknown. The data were obtained in a study of metastatic and nonmetastatic thyroid tumors. General study points: It was reported that TCR beta diversity was significantly higher in malignant thyroid tumors than benign nodules, in blood and tumor.

Each patient went into thyroid surgery without having received any treatment. TCRdb re-called the PCR reads through MiXCR. The sample records around 30,000 clones, 3.5% to 5% being singletons. The CDR3 totals 15 residues. CDR1 is MNHNS and CDR2 is SASEGT in the germline V gene. V lost 5 bases and J lost 3; bases outside the gene matches: 7. The source is a female donor with papillary thyroid cancer or a benign thyroid nodule (not recorded which). Some clones in this sample may be carry-over from other donors' samples. Material: blood. The chain joins TRBV6-1 to TRBJ2-7; the match to TRBD1 covers 10 bases. The CDR3: CASSPTGTGDYEQYF. The DNA of the CDR3 is TGTGCCAGCAGTCCAACCGGGACAGGGGACTACGAGCAGTACTTC.